Detailed here is one T cell receptor beta chain. As yet, its antigen is unknown. This sample is part of a study of blood T cells in healthy people across ages. Study-wide findings and caveats: With age, beta diversity per million T cells declined roughly linearly, significantly by 40 to 50.

For the second PCR, which ran for roughly 7 to 11 cycles, a sample-barcoded 5' primer and a J-beta primer mix were used. From the 5' RACE reads, TCRdb called clonotypes with MiXCR, one entry per CDR3 protein. The sample lists about 1.4 million distinct CDR3 sequences; almost 60% were seen once. The V and J ends lost 8 bases and 5 bases respectively, with 11 bases between them. This CDR3 spans 12 amino acids. The clonotype comes from a man aged 18 to 30 in good health. Input material: blood. This rearrangement joins TRBV12-3 or TRBV12-4 to TRBJ2-3; no clear D gene. The CDR3 bases are TGTGCCAGCCGTTCGTGGGGAGATACGCAGTATTTT. Amino acid sequence: CASRSWGDTQYF.